This T cell receptor (beta chain) was profiled in a study of shared clonotypes between healthy human individuals. About the study: CD8 memory received one plate per donor, CD8 naive two, CD4 memory three and CD4 naive three.

About this clone: Its antigen is not known.

Replicate PCRs for sorted subsets used approximately 190 ng DNA; this equaled about 30,000 T cell genomes. Method: immunoSEQ multiplex PCR; TCRdb's copy keeps in-frame clones and lacks some. The sample carries 2,500,000 or so clones, approximately 90% recorded once. Study results and caveats: Only blood underwent sampling, and tissue repertoires likely differ.

This CDR3 has 15 amino acids. Trimming stripped 5 bases from V and 4 bases from J, with 15 bases between. Germline lookup yields CDR1 SGHNT and CDR2 YENEEA. This clonotype originated in a man between 18 and 29 years old in good health. The J gene is TRBJ2-1, the V gene TRBV11-3, with D perhaps matching TRBD1 (5 bases). What was sequenced was naive CD4+ T cells sorted from blood. As for subset: CD45RA+ positively selected. CDR3 coding DNA: TGTGCCAGCAGCCCCTTCAGGGCGCAATACAATGAGCAGTTCTTC. Its protein is CASSPFRAQYNEQFF.